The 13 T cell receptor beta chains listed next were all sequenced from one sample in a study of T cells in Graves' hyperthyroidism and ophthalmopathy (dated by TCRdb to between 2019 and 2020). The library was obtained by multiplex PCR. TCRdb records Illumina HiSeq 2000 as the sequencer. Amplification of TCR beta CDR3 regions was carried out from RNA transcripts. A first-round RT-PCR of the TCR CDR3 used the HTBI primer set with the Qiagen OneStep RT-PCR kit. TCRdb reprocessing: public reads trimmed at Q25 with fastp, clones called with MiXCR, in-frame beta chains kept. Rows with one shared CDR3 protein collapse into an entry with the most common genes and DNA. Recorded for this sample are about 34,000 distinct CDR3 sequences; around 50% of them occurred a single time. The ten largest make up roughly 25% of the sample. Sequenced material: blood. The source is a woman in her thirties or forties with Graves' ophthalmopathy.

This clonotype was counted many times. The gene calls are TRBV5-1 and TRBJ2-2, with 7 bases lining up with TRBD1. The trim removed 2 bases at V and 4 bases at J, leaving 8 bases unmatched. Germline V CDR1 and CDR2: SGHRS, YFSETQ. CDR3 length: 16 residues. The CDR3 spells CASSFRKTGSTGELFF. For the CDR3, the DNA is TGCGCCAGCAGCTTTAGGAAGACAGGGAGCACCGGGGAGCTGTTTTTT.

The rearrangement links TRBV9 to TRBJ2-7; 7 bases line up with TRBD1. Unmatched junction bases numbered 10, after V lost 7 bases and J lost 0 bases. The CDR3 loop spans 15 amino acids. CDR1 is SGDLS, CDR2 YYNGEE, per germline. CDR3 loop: CASGRDRDSSYEQYF. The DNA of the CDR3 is TGTGCCAGCGGCAGGGATAGGGACAGCTCCTACGAGCAGTACTTC.

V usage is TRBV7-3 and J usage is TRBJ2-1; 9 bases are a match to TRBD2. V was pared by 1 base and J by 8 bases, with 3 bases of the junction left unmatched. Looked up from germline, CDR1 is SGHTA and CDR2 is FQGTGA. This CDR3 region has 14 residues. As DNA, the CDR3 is TGTGCCAGCAGCTTAAGCGGGGGGGCGTATGAGCAGTTCTTC. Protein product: CASSLSGGAYEQFF.

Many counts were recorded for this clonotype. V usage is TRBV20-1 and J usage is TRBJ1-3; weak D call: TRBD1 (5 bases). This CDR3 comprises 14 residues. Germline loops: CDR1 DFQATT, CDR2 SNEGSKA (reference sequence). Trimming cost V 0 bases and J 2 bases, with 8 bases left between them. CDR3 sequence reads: CSARDPRAGNTIYF. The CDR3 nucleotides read TGCAGTGCTAGAGATCCCAGGGCTGGAAACACCATATATTTT.

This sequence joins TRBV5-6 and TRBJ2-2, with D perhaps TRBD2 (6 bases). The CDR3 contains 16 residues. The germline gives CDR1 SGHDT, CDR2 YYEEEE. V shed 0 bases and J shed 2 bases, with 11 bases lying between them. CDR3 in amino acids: CASSLGGAGNTGELFF. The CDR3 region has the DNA TGTGCCAGCAGCTTGGGAGGGGCGGGAAACACCGGGGAGCTGTTTTTT.

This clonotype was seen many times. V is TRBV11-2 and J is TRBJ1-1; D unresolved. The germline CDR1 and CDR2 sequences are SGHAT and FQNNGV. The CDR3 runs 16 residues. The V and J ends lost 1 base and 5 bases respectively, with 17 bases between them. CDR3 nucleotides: TGTGCCAGCAGCTTAGCGGTTTACGGGTTAGGGACTGAAGCTTTCTTT. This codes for CASSLAVYGLGTEAFF.

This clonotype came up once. The CDR3 DNA is TGCAGCGTTGAGGGACGGGAGGCTTTCTTT. Amino acid sequence: CSVEGREAFF. The rearrangement uses TRBV29-1 and TRBJ1-1, with TRBD1 as a possible D gene (5 bases). The V end was cut by 3 bases, the J end by 11 bases, with 10 bases between. Looked up from germline, CDR1 is SQVTM and CDR2 is ANQGSEA. The CDR3 is made up of 10 amino acids.

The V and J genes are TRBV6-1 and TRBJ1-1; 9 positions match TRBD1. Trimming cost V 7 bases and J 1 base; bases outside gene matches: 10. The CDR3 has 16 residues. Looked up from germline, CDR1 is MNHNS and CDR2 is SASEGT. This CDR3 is CASIPGSGQGNTEAFF. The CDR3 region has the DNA TGTGCCAGCATTCCGGGGTCGGGACAGGGGAACACTGAAGCTTTCTTT.

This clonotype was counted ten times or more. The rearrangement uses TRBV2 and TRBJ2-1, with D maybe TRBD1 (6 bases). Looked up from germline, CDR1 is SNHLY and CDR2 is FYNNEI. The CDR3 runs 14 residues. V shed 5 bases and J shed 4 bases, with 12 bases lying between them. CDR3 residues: CASSSERGYNEQFF. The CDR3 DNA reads TGTGCCAGCAGTTCTGAAAGGGGGTACAATGAGCAGTTCTTC.

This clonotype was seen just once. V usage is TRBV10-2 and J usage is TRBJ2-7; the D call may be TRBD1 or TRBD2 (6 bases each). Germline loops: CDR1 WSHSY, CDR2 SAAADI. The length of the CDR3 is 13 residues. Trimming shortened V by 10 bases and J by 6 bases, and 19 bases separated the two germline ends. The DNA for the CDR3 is TGCGCCACCGAGGGACAAGGGACTTGCGAGCAGTACTTC. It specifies CATEGQGTCEQYF.

The CDR3 reads CASRTEETLYEQYF. Here the CDR3 DNA reads TGTGCCAGCAGGACGGAGGAAACCCTCTACGAGCAGTACTTC. The chain is built from TRBV2 and TRBJ2-7; D is perhaps TRBD2 (5 bases). The CDR3 is 14 residues long. The germline V and J ends were trimmed by 6 bases and 3 bases, with 15 bases remaining between them. Germline V gives CDR1 SNHLY, CDR2 FYNNEI.

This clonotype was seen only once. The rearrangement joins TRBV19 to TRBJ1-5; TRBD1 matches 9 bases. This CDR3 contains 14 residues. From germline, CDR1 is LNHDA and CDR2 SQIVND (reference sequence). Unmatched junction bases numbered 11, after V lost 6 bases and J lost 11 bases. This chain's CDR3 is CASRRTGGEETQHF. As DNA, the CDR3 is TGTGCCAGTAGACGAACAGGGGGCGAGGAGACCCAGCATTTT.

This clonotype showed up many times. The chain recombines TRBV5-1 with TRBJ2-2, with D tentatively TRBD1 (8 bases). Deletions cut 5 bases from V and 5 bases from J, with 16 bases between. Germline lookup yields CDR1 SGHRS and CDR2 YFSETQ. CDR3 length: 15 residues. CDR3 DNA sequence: TGCGCCAGCAGGACTACAGGGGGGGGGACCGGGGAGCTGTTTTTT. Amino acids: CASRTTGGGTGELFF.